The 23 T cell receptor beta chains reported below all come from one sample, sequenced in a study of control samples from healthy donors and cancer patients. Profiling relied on immunoSEQ multiplex PCR, and the TCRdb table lists in-frame clones only, not all of them. The sample shows 120,000 or so clones, just under 95% of them seen only once. The sequencing input was blood. The receptors were sampled from a man aged 30 to 39 in good health.

In nucleotides, the CDR3 is TGTGCCTGGAGTCTTGGGGACGGCAATCAGCCCCAGCATTTT. Protein: CAWSLGDGNQPQHF. This chain joins TRBV30 and TRBJ1-5; TRBD1 is a possible D gene (5 bases). With 2 bases removed from V and 2 bases from J, the gap between germline ends came to 10 bases. The V gene's germline CDR1 is GTSNPN and CDR2 SVGIG (reference sequence). The CDR3 totals 14 residues.

CDR3 bases: TGTGCCACCAGTGATTCCCTCGGGACTAGCGGGGGGGAGGAGCAGTTCTTC. Amino acids: CATSDSLGTSGGEEQFF. The V gene is TRBV24-1, the J gene TRBJ2-1, with 16 bases aligning to TRBD2. Germline V gives CDR1 KGHDR, CDR2 SFDVKD. CDR3 length equals 17 residues. V was clipped by 2 bases and J by 10 bases; unmatched bases: 7.

The J gene is TRBJ1-2, the V gene TRBV4-3, with no clear D. Trimming took 4 bases from V and 4 from J, leaving 19 bases between them. The CDR3 runs 16 residues. The V gene's germline CDR1 is LGHNA and CDR2 YSLEER. As DNA, the CDR3 is TGCGCCAGCAGCCGGATGAGGGCGGTTGAGCCCTATGGCTACACCTTC. It is translated as CASSRMRAVEPYGYTF.

The chain employs TRBV6-5 and TRBJ2-3; 9 bases fit TRBD1. Germline lookup yields CDR1 MNHEY and CDR2 SVGAGI. Trimming cost V 8 bases and J 6 bases; bases outside gene matches: 12. This CDR3 comprises 15 residues. The CDR3 region has the DNA TGTGCCAGCGGTACAGGGACAGGGAGTCGCGATACGCAGTATTTT. Protein: CASGTGTGSRDTQYF.

The chain links TRBV3-1 (or the pseudogene TRBV3-2) to TRBJ2-3; 9 nucleotides line up with TRBD1. J was trimmed by 6 bases and V by 0 bases; bases with no gene match: 7. The CDR3 contains 16 residues. CDR1 is LGHDT and CDR2 is YNNKEL in the germline V gene (reference sequence). In DNA form, the CDR3 reads TGTGCCAGCAGCCAAGAAGGGGGGACAGGGTTGGATACGCAGTATTTT. It translates to CASSQEGGTGLDTQYF.

The chain uses TRBV4-1 and TRBJ2-7, with D perhaps TRBD1 (5 bases). The ends were cut back, 0 bases at V and 3 bases at J, with 12 bases in the middle. Germline loops: CDR1 MGHRA, CDR2 YSYEKL. The CDR3 is made up of 15 amino acids. DNA for the CDR3: TGCGCCAGCAGCCAAGATCAACAGGTTCTCTACGAGCAGTACTTC. Its protein product is CASSQDQQVLYEQYF.

V and J are TRBV6-5 and TRBJ2-1, with TRBD1 matching over 7 bases. Germline lookup yields CDR1 MNHEY and CDR2 SVGAGI. The CDR3 spans 15 residues. Trimming took 2 bases from V and 0 from J; bases not matched to a gene: 1. CDR3 sequence (DNA): TGTGCCAGCAGTTACGGACAGGCCTCCTACAATGAGCAGTTCTTC. It codes for CASSYGQASYNEQFF.

Written as DNA, the CDR3 is TGTGCCAGCAGCGCACCCGTGGATCGGGGCCCCTACAATGAGCAGTTCTTC. Translation: CASSAPVDRGPYNEQFF. The rearrangement uses TRBV9 and TRBJ2-1; D assignment may be TRBD1 or TRBD2 (5 bases each). Per germline, CDR1 SGDLS and CDR2 YYNGEE. V was cut by 3 bases and J by 2 bases, with 18 bases left in between. CDR3 length: 17 residues.

V usage is TRBV10-3 and J usage is TRBJ2-7; D might be TRBD2 (6 bases). CDR1 and CDR2 from the germline V gene are ENHRY and SYGVKD. Trimming took off 6 bases at V and 2 bases at J, with 14 bases between the two ends. The CDR3 is 14 amino acids. The CDR3 reads CAISPGLTTYEQYF. The CDR3, as DNA: TGTGCCATCAGCCCGGGACTGACAACCTACGAGCAGTACTTC.

The chain recombines TRBV20-1 with TRBJ1-1, with D hard to call. Germline lookup yields CDR1 DFQATT and CDR2 SNEGSKA (reference sequence). The CDR3 has 11 residues. Trimming removed 3 bases from V and 4 bases from J, with 6 bases in between. The CDR3 protein is CSASRGTEAFF. The CDR3 DNA reads TGCAGTGCTAGCCGAGGCACTGAAGCTTTCTTT.

V is TRBV6-2 or TRBV6-3 and J is TRBJ2-5; perhaps D is TRBD1 or TRBD2 (5 bases each). Trimming took 2 bases from V and 4 from J, leaving 5 bases between them. The CDR3 is made up of 12 amino acids. The V gene's germline CDR1 is MNHEY and CDR2 SVGEGT. CDR3 sequence: CASSYGGETQYF. The CDR3 nucleotides are TGTGCCAGCAGTTACGGGGGAGAGACCCAGTACTTC.

This rearrangement joins TRBV4-1 to TRBJ1-2; no clear D. The germline V gene encodes CDR1 MGHRA and CDR2 YSYEKL. CDR3 size: 16 residues. The V end was cut by 1 base, the J end by 0 bases, with 12 bases between. CDR3 sequence: CASSQGVGSSNYGYTF. DNA for the CDR3: TGCGCCAGCAGCCAAGGGGTAGGCAGTTCTAACTATGGCTACACCTTC.

This rearrangement joins TRBV6-4 to TRBJ2-1; either TRBD1 or TRBD2 may fit D (5 bases each). There are 15 residues in the CDR3. CDR1 is MRHNA, CDR2 SNTAGT, per germline. V shed 6 bases and J shed 8 bases, with 20 bases lying between them. The DNA for the CDR3 is TGTGCCAGCAGCTACCTGGGACGGCCTCTGGATGAGCAGTTCTTC. It translates to CASSYLGRPLDEQFF.

This rearrangement joins TRBV4-3 to TRBJ2-2; the D gene is possibly TRBD2 (5 bases). The CDR3 has 13 residues. CDR1 and CDR2 from the germline V gene are LGHNA and YSLEER. V lost 3 bases, J lost 8 bases, and 10 bases lay in between. The CDR3 bases are TGCGCCAGCAGCCACGGGCGGGCGGGGGAGCTGTTTTTT. This encodes CASSHGRAGELFF.

This clone was counted once. The chain recombines TRBV29-1 with TRBJ2-1; TRBD2 matches 7 bases. The V and J ends lost 6 bases and 3 bases, in that order; junction bases with no gene match: 8. CDR1 and CDR2 (germline): SQVTM, ANQGSEA. This CDR3 is 14 amino acids long. The CDR3 reads CSVPTGLLYNEQFF. The CDR3 DNA reads TGCAGCGTCCCAACGGGACTACTCTACAATGAGCAGTTCTTC.

The V call is TRBV6-5, the J call TRBJ1-6; weak D call: TRBD1 (6 bases). Looked up from germline, CDR1 is MNHEY and CDR2 is SVGAGI. Trimming removed 11 bases at V and 6 bases at J, with 11 bases between. This CDR3 has 12 amino acids. The CDR3 here is CACGGLNSPLHF. Here the CDR3 DNA reads TGTGCCTGTGGGGGCCTTAATTCACCCCTCCACTTT.

V usage is TRBV25-1 and J usage is TRBJ1-1, with a possible D match to TRBD1 (5 bases). CDR1 MGHDK and CDR2 SYGVNS come from the germline V gene. This CDR3 contains 16 residues. V shed 5 bases and J shed 4 bases, with 20 bases lying between them. CDR3 in DNA: TGTGCCAGCAGTTCCTCCTTACCCCAGGGCCCCACTGAAGCTTTCTTT. This sequence encodes CASSSSLPQGPTEAFF.

V gene TRBV28 combines with J gene TRBJ1-5, with 8 bases matching TRBD1. V was pared by 6 bases and J by 15 bases, with 16 bases of the junction left unmatched. Germline CDR1 reads MDHEN; CDR2 reads SYDVKM. The CDR3 is 14 residues long. The CDR3 DNA follows: TGTGCCAGCAGCCCGAGGGACAGGCCAACAATTCGGCATTTT. Protein sequence: CASSPRDRPTIRHF.

J is TRBJ1-2 and V is TRBV11-2, with a tentative D call TRBD1 (5 bases). V lost 1 base, J lost 2 bases, and 11 bases lay in between. The CDR3 spans 15 residues. Germline V gene data show CDR1 as SGHAT and CDR2 as FQNNGV. CDR3 sequence (DNA): TGTGCCAGCAGCTTAGTGGAGGGGTCGAACTATGGCTACACCTTC. Protein product: CASSLVEGSNYGYTF.

This rearrangement joins TRBV27 to TRBJ2-1, with D maybe TRBD2 (5 bases). The CDR3 is made up of 16 amino acids. Germline V lookup: CDR1 MNHEY, CDR2 SMNVEV (reference sequence). With 0 bases removed from V and 3 bases from J, the gap between germline ends came to 12 bases. CDR3 sequence (DNA): TGTGCCAGCAGTTTATCCCCCAGCGGCTACTACAATGAGCAGTTCTTC. Protein: CASSLSPSGYYNEQFF.

The chain couples TRBV4-1 to TRBJ1-2; no reliable D call. This CDR3 contains 12 residues. With 0 bases removed from V and 6 bases from J, the gap between germline ends came to 5 bases. Germline V gives CDR1 MGHRA, CDR2 YSYEKL. CDR3 sequence reads: CASSQDEHGYTF. As DNA, the CDR3 is TGCGCCAGCAGCCAAGATGAGCATGGCTACACCTTC.

The gene calls are TRBV27 and TRBJ1-4; D is perhaps TRBD1 (6 bases). Per germline, CDR1 MNHEY and CDR2 SMNVEV (reference sequence). Trimming removed 11 bases at V and 7 bases at J, with 23 bases between. The CDR3 sequence is 15 residues long. The CDR3 sequence: CASRGLGGGSEKLFF. The CDR3 DNA sequence: TGTGCCTCCCGTGGTTTAGGGGGGGGGAGTGAAAAACTGTTTTTT.

The chain's CDR3 is CSVATVYEQYF. The CDR3 region has the DNA TGCAGCGTAGCAACAGTCTACGAGCAGTACTTC. The chain carries TRBV29-1 and TRBJ2-7; no clear D. The CDR3 runs 11 residues. Trimming pared 6 bases from V and 3 bases from J, leaving 9 bases between. CDR1 SQVTM and CDR2 ANQGSEA come from the germline V gene.